A single T cell receptor (beta chain) is shown here with its context. The data originate from a study of blood T cell repertoires in COVID-19. The CDR3 contains 13 residues. The germline CDR1 and CDR2 sequences are GTSNPN and SVGIG (reference sequence). V lost 2 bases and J lost 5; bases outside the gene matches: 4. Clones were read by immunoSEQ multiplex PCR, and TCRdb kept only the in-frame ones, dropping some. Of approximately 200,000 clones listed, about nine tenths are singletons. Material: PBMCs or T cells enriched from blood (not recorded which). This receptor was taken from a young man with acute COVID-19. The chain employs TRBV30 and TRBJ2-5, with 8 positions matching TRBD1. The CDR3 protein is CAWSQGAGETQYF. The DNA for the CDR3 is TGTGCCTGGAGTCAGGGGGCCGGGGAGACCCAGTACTTC.